The 27 T cell receptor beta chains below were found in one sample sequenced in a study of T-cell reconstitution after alpha-beta-depleted transplantation in children. This sample's TCRbeta library carried unique molecular identifier barcodes. TCRdb ran MiXCR on the PCR reads and lists one entry per CDR3 protein. This table holds approximately 980,000 distinct CDR3 sequences, less than 30% found once. The material sequenced was PBMCs, mostly from graft donor cells, taken 360 days after TCRalphabeta/CD19-depleted stem cell transplant. Receptors were obtained from a boy under two years old who had a stem cell transplant for SCID, so the T cells may come from the graft donor.

The V gene is TRBV27, the J gene TRBJ1-4; no firm D call. The CDR3 totals 16 residues. Germline assignment: CDR1 MNHEY and CDR2 SMNVEV (reference sequence). V was pared by 0 bases and J by 7 bases, with 15 bases between. The DNA of the CDR3 is TGTGCCAGCAGTTTATCCGGGTTTGAGGCAGGTGAAAAACTGTTTTTT. As protein: CASSLSGFEAGEKLFF.

The chain has TRBV7-8 and TRBJ1-3; D unclear. Germline V gives CDR1 SGHVS, CDR2 FQNEAQ. The V end was cut by 4 bases, the J end by 3 bases, with 16 bases between. This CDR3 has 16 amino acids. CDR3 sequence: CASSSLSWRDGNTIYF. DNA of the CDR3: TGTGCCAGCAGCTCATTATCTTGGAGGGATGGAAACACCATATATTTT.

There are a few counts of this clonotype. DNA for the CDR3: TGTGCCAGCAGTTACTTAGCGACTAGCGGGGGGCCAGTGCATGGTGAGCAGTTCTTC. Residues: CASSYLATSGGPVHGEQFF. The chain recombines TRBV6-5 with TRBJ2-1; 13 positions match TRBD2. Germline CDR1 is MNHEY and CDR2 is SVGAGI. The CDR3 totals 19 residues. J lost 9 bases, V lost 1 base, and 15 bases had no gene match.

The chain recombines TRBV27 with TRBJ2-7, with a possible D match to TRBD2 (6 bases). Germline V CDR1 and CDR2: MNHEY, SMNVEV (reference sequence). Trimming pared 3 bases from V and 5 bases from J, leaving 11 bases between. The length of the CDR3 is 13 residues. CDR3 region: CASSFVGGDEQYF. CDR3 in DNA: TGTGCCAGCAGTTTTGTCGGCGGGGACGAGCAGTACTTC.

This clonotype was seen more than once but under ten times. The CDR3 is CASSLSTGSYGYTF. The CDR3 nucleotides are TGCGCCAGCAGCTTGTCTACAGGGAGCTATGGCTACACCTTC. V and J are TRBV5-1 and TRBJ1-2, with D perhaps TRBD1 (6 bases). With 1 base removed from V and 4 bases from J, the gap between germline ends came to 11 bases. This CDR3 is 14 amino acids long. Germline CDR1 SGHRS, CDR2 YFSETQ.

This clonotype showed up many times. The V and J genes are TRBV20-1 and TRBJ2-1; maybe TRBD2 (5 bases). The CDR3 covers 14 residues. Between the trimmed V and J ends, which lost 3 bases and 5 bases, there was a span of 14 bases. Germline V CDR1 and CDR2: DFQATT, SNEGSKA (reference sequence). The CDR3: CSASPGYQHNEQFF. The CDR3 coding sequence is TGCAGTGCTAGTCCGGGGTACCAGCACAATGAGCAGTTCTTC.

The DNA of the CDR3 is TGTGCCAGCAGTCCATCTCAGCCAGGGCGGAATGAGCAGTTCTTC. This codes for CASSPSQPGRNEQFF. V is TRBV12-3 or TRBV12-4 and J is TRBJ2-1; TRBD1 might be the D (5 bases). Trimming removed 5 bases at V and 7 bases at J, with 18 bases between. The CDR3 length is 15 residues.

The genes are TRBV12-3 or TRBV12-4 and TRBJ2-2; D call uncertain. V gave up 6 bases and J gave up 2 bases, with 10 bases separating them. The CDR3 is 14 amino acids. CDR3 nucleotide sequence: TGTGCCAGCAGATTGGGGTTAAACACCGGGGAGCTGTTTTTT. This translates into CASRLGLNTGELFF.

CDR3 in DNA: TGCGCCAGCAGCCCCGGCGCAGCGTACAGGGGATCCACAGATACGCAGTATTTT. It translates to CASSPGAAYRGSTDTQYF. The J gene is TRBJ2-3, the V gene TRBV4-1; 7 bases fit TRBD1. V gave up 4 bases and J gave up 2 bases; unmatched junction bases: 15. This CDR3 has 18 amino acids. The germline CDR1 and CDR2 sequences are MGHRA and YSYEKL.

Worth noting for this clonotype: The junction and the germline gene differ at one end; a read error may be behind it. V is TRBV20-1 and J is TRBJ1-2; D unresolved. Germline V lookup: CDR1 DFQATT, CDR2 SNEGSKA (reference sequence). This CDR3 is built from 11 residues. The CDR3 coding sequence is TGCAGTGCTAGAGGTTTTGAGGGCTTCACCTTC. This codes for CSARGFEGFTF.

The table lists this clonotype with many counts. The rearrangement links TRBV7-8 to TRBJ2-2; D possibly matches TRBD1 or TRBD2 (7 bases each). Trimming cost V 8 bases and J 1 base, with 26 bases left between them. From germline, CDR1 is SGHVS and CDR2 FQNEAQ. CDR3 length: 19 amino acids. The chain's CDR3 is CASYMFRLRGDRNTGELFF. CDR3 nucleotide sequence: TGTGCCAGCTACATGTTTCGATTACGGGGGGACAGGAACACCGGGGAGCTGTTTTTT.

The V call is TRBV3-1, the J call TRBJ2-7, with D unresolved. The V gene lost 1 base and the J gene lost 3 bases, with 10 bases spanning the gap. CDR3 length: 14 residues. CDR1 LGHDT and CDR2 YNNKEL come from the germline V gene (reference sequence). The chain's CDR3 is CASSQGHANYEQYF. Written as DNA, the CDR3 is TGTGCCAGCAGCCAAGGGCACGCCAACTACGAGCAGTACTTC.

The chain has TRBV30 and TRBJ1-5; D possibly corresponds to TRBD1 (6 bases). CDR3 size: 16 residues. Germline V gene sequence: CDR1 GTSNPN, CDR2 SVGIG (reference sequence). Trimming left V 0 bases short and J 4 bases short, with 16 bases between. The CDR3 bases are TGTGCCTGGAGTGTGGGGTCTGGACAGCGGAATCAGCCCCAGCATTTT. Amino acid sequence: CAWSVGSGQRNQPQHF.

This clonotype was observed a few times. The V call is TRBV20-1, the J call TRBJ2-5, with D tentatively TRBD2 (5 bases). Between the trimmed V and J ends, which lost 5 bases and 4 bases, there was a span of 14 bases. The germline V gene encodes CDR1 DFQATT and CDR2 SNEGSKA (reference sequence). The CDR3 sequence is 13 residues long. This chain's CDR3 is CSAGKPGGETQYF. As DNA, the CDR3 is TGCAGTGCTGGAAAGCCCGGAGGAGAGACCCAGTACTTC.

This clonotype occurred a few times. The chain links TRBV6-5 to TRBJ2-3; the match to TRBD1 covers 7 bases. Germline loops: CDR1 MNHEY, CDR2 SVGAGI. Trimming at V came to 2 bases and at J to 4 bases, leaving 9 bases not matched to a gene. The CDR3 is made up of 16 amino acids. CDR3 coding DNA: TGTGCCAGCAGTTACGCGGACAGGTTCACTGCAGATACGCAGTATTTT. Protein: CASSYADRFTADTQYF.

The rearrangement joins TRBV3-1 to TRBJ1-1, with D tentatively TRBD1 (5 bases). Trimming pared 0 bases from V and 4 bases from J, leaving 15 bases between. CDR3 size: 16 residues. CDR1 LGHDT and CDR2 YNNKEL come from the germline V gene (reference sequence). This CDR3 reads CASSQEGVGPSTEAFF. As DNA, the CDR3 is TGTGCCAGCAGCCAAGAAGGGGTAGGACCGAGCACTGAAGCTTTCTTT.

The V and J genes are TRBV12-3 or TRBV12-4 and TRBJ2-5; tentative D call: TRBD2 (5 bases). This CDR3 is 18 amino acids long. Trimming left V 2 bases short and J 5 bases short, with 24 bases between. In DNA form, the CDR3 reads TGTGCCAGCAGTTTAAGCCCCAGCGGCTACCCACCATGGGAGACCCAGTACTTC. Protein product: CASSLSPSGYPPWETQYF.

V is TRBV5-1 and J is TRBJ2-3; D is unresolved. The CDR3 contains 16 residues. Trimming stripped 0 bases from V and 0 bases from J, with 11 bases between. In germline, CDR1 is SGHRS, CDR2 YFSETQ. In nucleotides, the CDR3 is TGCGCCAGCAGCTTGGTACCGACTCCGAGCACAGATACGCAGTATTTT. This translates into CASSLVPTPSTDTQYF. Full variable domain (missing parts from reference TRBV5-1 and TRBJ2-3): KAGVTQTPRYLIKTRGQQVTLSCSPISGHRSVSWYQQTPGQGLQFLFEYFSETQRNKGNFPGRFSGRQFSNSRSEMNVSTLELGDSALYLCASSLVPTPSTDTQYFGPGTRLTVL.

Comments on this clonotype: The CDR3 does not end in the conserved phenylalanine or tryptophan, so this is likely a read error. No DNA is shown, since the ends of the CDR3 on it are uncertain; the CDR3 is the one TCRdb lists. This chain links TRBV29-1 with TRBJ1-5; no DNA check was done on the table's D call, TRBD1. Germline V gives CDR1 SQVTM, CDR2 ANQGSEA. The CDR3 spans 9 amino acids, including both terminal residues. The CDR3 protein is CSVEGGGRL.

The chain combines TRBV6-2 or TRBV6-3 with TRBJ2-7; D tentatively fits TRBD1 or TRBD2 (5 bases each). Germline CDR1 is MNHEY and CDR2 is SVGEGT. V was cut by 0 bases and J by 4 bases, with 16 bases left in between. This CDR3 comprises 16 residues. CDR3 amino acids: CASSYSRGEFVYEQYF. The CDR3 region has the DNA TGTGCCAGCAGTTACTCGAGGGGAGAATTTGTGTACGAGCAGTACTTC.

Points on this clonotype: A junction boundary mismatches the germline segment, possibly from a read error. The rearrangement joins TRBV6-1 to TRBJ1-1; TRBD1 is a possible D gene (6 bases). Germline V gene sequence: CDR1 MNHNS, CDR2 SASEGT. The CDR3 runs 15 residues. The CDR3 DNA is TGTGCCAGCAATGAAGCAGGGGCTGGGAACACTGAAGCTTTCTTT. Translation gives CASNEAGAGNTEAFF.

This clonotype was seen more than once but under ten times. The J gene is TRBJ1-1, the V gene TRBV28; D call uncertain. Germline loops: CDR1 MDHEN, CDR2 SYDVKM. Trimming removed 3 bases from V and 1 base from J, with 9 bases in between. CDR3 size: 14 residues. The CDR3 DNA reads as TGTGCCAGCAGTTTTGTCAGGTCGAACACTGAAGCTTTCTTT. Its translation: CASSFVRSNTEAFF.

This clonotype was seen only a few times. This sequence joins TRBV4-2 and TRBJ2-7, with D tentatively TRBD2 (6 bases). Germline values: CDR1 LGHNA, CDR2 YNFKEQ. V was cut by 4 bases and J by 1 base, with 11 bases left in between. The CDR3 consists of 14 residues. CDR3 nucleotide sequence: TGTGCCAGCAGCCGCGGACTACCGTCCTACGAGCAGTACTTC. Residues: CASSRGLPSYEQYF.

The genes are TRBV29-1 and TRBJ2-1; 7 bases map to TRBD2. The CDR3 contains 13 residues. Trimming took 4 bases from V and 5 from J; bases not matched to a gene: 5. Germline lookup yields CDR1 SQVTM and CDR2 ANQGSEA. CDR3 nucleotides: TGCAGCGTTGCACGGGGGGTGAACAATGAGCAGTTCTTC. Translating gives CSVARGVNNEQFF.

This clonotype was seen ten or more times. V and J are TRBV28 and TRBJ2-5, with TRBD2 identical over 7 bases. The CDR3 is made up of 14 amino acids. The germline CDR1 and CDR2 sequences are MDHEN and SYDVKM. V shed 3 bases and J 5 bases; nucleotides not matched to a gene: 6. In nucleotides, the CDR3 is TGTGCCAGCAGTTTCGAGCTAGCGGTGGAGACCCAGTACTTC. It specifies CASSFELAVETQYF.

CDR3 in amino acids: CASRREETGELFF. The DNA of the CDR3 is TGTGCCAGCAGACGGGAGGAGACCGGGGAGCTGTTTTTT. This chain connects TRBV11-2 to TRBJ2-2; 7 nucleotides align to TRBD2. The CDR3 length is 13 residues. The germline gives CDR1 SGHAT, CDR2 FQNNGV. V was clipped by 6 bases and J by 5 bases; unmatched bases: 3. The entire variable domain, with the rest obtained from reference TRBV11-2 and TRBJ2-2, is as follows: EAGVAQSPRYKIIEKRQSVAFWCNPISGHATLYWYQQILGQGPKLLIQFQNNGVVDDSQLPKDRFSAERLKGVDSTLKIQPAKLEDSAVYLCASRREETGELFFGEGSRLTVL.

The rearrangement uses TRBV4-2 and TRBJ1-5; TRBD1 agrees at 9 bases. Germline V gives CDR1 LGHNA, CDR2 YNFKEQ. This CDR3 has 17 residues. V was pared by 1 base and J by 1 base, with 5 bases of the junction left unmatched. This CDR3 is CASSQGWDRVSNQPQHF. CDR3 sequence (DNA): TGTGCCAGCAGCCAAGGGTGGGACAGGGTGAGCAATCAGCCCCAGCATTTT.